This paragraph reports one T cell receptor (beta chain). The source of the sample is a study of OX40 agonist ivuxolimab in advanced cancers. Study details: Treatment received earlier with anti-PD-1, anti-PD-L1 or anti-CTLA-4 agents was allowed, and approximately 40% had some.

The assay was immunoSEQ multiplex PCR, and TCRdb's table has in-frame clones only and misses some. The sample lists about 91,000 clones; approximately 80% were seen once. The V end was cut by 3 bases, the J end by 5 bases, with 25 bases between. Germline lookup yields CDR1 LNHNV and CDR2 YYDKDF (reference sequence). This CDR3 has 19 residues. The chain joins TRBV15 to TRBJ2-2, with D perhaps matching TRBD2 (5 bases). The sample in question was CD4+ or CD8+ T cells sorted from blood, obtained in a trial of the OX40 agonist ivuxolimab. The TCR comes from an adult with an advanced solid tumor such as melanoma, head and neck, liver or kidney cancer. In DNA form, the CDR3 reads TGTGCCACCAGCAGCGAGACCCCATCGTTGACGGGGATAACCGGGGAGCTGTTTTTT. Amino acid sequence: CATSSETPSLTGITGELFF. Full variable domain (outside the CDR3, taken from reference TRBV15 and TRBJ2-2): DAMVIQNPRYQVTQFGKPVTLSCSQTLNHNVMYWYQQKSSQAPKLLFHYYDKDFNNEADTPDNFQSRRPNTSFCFLDIRSPGLGDTAMYLCATSSETPSLTGITGELFFGEGSRLTVL.